The T cell receptor beta chain described here comes from a study of STAT5B mutations in CD4+ large granular lymphocyte leukemia. Germline V lookup: CDR1 MNHNS, CDR2 SASEGT. The CDR3 is 13 residues long. With 4 bases removed from V and 6 bases from J, the gap between germline ends came to 10 bases. The assay was immunoSEQ multiplex PCR, and TCRdb's table has in-frame clones only and misses some. Here the sample spans over 25,000 clones, approximately 80% being singletons. The rearrangement links TRBV6-1 to TRBJ1-5, with D possibly TRBD1 on 5 matching bases. The sequence was obtained from a human donor in good health. The sample consisted of CD4+ T cells from blood buffy coats. CDR3 in amino acids: CASSVDQGQPQHF. The CDR3 nucleotides read TGTGCCAGCAGTGTAGATCAGGGTCAGCCCCAGCATTTT.